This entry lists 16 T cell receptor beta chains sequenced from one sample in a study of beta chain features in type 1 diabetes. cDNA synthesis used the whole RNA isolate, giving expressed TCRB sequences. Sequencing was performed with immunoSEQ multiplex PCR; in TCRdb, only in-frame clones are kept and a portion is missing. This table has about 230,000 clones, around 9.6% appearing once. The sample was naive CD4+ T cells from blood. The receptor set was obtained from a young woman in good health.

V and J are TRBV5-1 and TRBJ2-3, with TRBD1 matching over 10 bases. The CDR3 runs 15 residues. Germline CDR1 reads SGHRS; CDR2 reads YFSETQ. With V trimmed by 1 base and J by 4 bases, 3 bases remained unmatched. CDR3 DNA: TGCGCCAGCAGCTTGTTGACAGGGGGCGCAGATACGCAGTATTTT. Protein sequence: CASSLLTGGADTQYF.

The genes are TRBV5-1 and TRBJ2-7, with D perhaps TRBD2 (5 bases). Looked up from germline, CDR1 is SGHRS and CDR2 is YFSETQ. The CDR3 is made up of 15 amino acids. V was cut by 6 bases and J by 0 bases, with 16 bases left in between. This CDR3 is CASKPSGWSSYEQYF. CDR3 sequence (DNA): TGCGCCAGCAAACCTTCGGGATGGAGCTCCTACGAGCAGTACTTC.

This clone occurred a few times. The CDR3 region is CASSLRTGQVNEKLFF. The CDR3 DNA sequence: TGCGCCAGCAGCTTGAGGACGGGACAAGTTAATGAAAAACTGTTTTTT. The V call is TRBV5-1, the J call TRBJ1-4, with a tentative D call TRBD1 (6 bases). The CDR3 is made up of 16 amino acids. The germline V gene encodes CDR1 SGHRS and CDR2 YFSETQ. Trimming took off 1 base at V and 4 bases at J, with 14 bases between the two ends.

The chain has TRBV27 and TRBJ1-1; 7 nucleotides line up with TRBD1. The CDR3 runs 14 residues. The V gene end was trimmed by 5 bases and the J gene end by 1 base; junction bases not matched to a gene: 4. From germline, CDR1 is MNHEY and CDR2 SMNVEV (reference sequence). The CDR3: CASSKGQQNTEAFF. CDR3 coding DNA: TGTGCCAGCAGTAAGGGACAGCAGAACACTGAAGCTTTCTTT.

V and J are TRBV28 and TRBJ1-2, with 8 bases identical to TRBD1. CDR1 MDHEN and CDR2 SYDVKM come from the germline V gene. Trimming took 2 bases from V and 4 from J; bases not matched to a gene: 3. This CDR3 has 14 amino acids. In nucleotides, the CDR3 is TGTGCCAGCAGTTTAGGGACAGGATCCTATGGCTACACCTTC. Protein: CASSLGTGSYGYTF.

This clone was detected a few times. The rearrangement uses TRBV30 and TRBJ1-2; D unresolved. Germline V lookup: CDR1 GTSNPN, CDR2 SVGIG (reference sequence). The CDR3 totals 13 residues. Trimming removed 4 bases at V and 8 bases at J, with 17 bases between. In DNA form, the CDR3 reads TGTGCCTGGACCCCGACGGTTCTAGGCGGCTACACCTTC. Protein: CAWTPTVLGGYTF.

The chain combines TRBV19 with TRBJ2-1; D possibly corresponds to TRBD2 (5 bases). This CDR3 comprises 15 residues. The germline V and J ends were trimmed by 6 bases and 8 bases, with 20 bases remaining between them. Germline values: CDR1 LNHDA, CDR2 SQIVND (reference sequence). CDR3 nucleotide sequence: TGTGCCAGTAGCAATCTCGGACTGTCTCGCCATGAGCAGTTCTTC. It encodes CASSNLGLSRHEQFF.

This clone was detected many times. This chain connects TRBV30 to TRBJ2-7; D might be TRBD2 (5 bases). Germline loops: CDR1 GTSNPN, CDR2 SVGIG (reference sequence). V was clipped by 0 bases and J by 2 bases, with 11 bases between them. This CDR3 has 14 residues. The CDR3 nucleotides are TGTGCCTGGAGTGTACCGGGGTCTACCTACGAGCAGTACTTC. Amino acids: CAWSVPGSTYEQYF.

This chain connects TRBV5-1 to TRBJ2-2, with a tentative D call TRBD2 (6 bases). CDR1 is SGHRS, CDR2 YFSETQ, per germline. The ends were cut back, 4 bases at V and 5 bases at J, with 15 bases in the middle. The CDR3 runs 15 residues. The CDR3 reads CASSGVQGRTGELFF. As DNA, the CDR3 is TGCGCCAGCAGCGGAGTCCAAGGGAGGACCGGGGAGCTGTTTTTT.

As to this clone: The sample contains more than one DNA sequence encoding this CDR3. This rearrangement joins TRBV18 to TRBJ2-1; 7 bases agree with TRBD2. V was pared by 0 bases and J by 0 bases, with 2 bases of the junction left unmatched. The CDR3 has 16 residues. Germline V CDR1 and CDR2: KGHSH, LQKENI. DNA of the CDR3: TGTGCCAGCTCACCACCGGGAGGGAACTCCTACAATGAGCAGTTCTTC. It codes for CASSPPGGNSYNEQFF. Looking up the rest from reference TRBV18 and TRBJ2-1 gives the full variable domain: NAGVMQNPRHLVRRRGQEARLRCSPMKGHSHVYWYRQLPEEGLKFMVYLQKENIIDESGMPKERFSAEFPKEGPSILRIQQVVRGDSAAYFCASSPPGGNSYNEQFFGPGTRLTVL.

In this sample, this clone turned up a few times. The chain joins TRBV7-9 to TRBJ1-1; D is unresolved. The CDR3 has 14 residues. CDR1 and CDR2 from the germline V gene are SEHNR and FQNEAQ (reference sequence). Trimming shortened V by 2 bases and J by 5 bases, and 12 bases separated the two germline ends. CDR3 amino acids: CASSLTGWGTEAFF. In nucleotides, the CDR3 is TGTGCCAGCAGCTTAACGGGGTGGGGAACTGAAGCTTTCTTT.

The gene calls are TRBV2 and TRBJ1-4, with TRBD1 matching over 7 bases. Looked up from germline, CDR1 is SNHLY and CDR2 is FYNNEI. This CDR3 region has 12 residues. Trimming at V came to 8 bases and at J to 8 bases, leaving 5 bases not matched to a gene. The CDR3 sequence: CASRDRVEKLFF. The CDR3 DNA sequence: TGTGCCAGCCGAGACAGGGTCGAAAAACTGTTTTTT.

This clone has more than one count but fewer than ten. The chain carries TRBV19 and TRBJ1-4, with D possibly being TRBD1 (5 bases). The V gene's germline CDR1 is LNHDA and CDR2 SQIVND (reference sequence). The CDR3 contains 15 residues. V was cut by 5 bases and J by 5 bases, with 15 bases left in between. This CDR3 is CASSRDGTGNEKLFF. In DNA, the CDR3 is TGTGCCAGTAGTCGTGACGGGACTGGAAATGAAAAACTGTTTTTT.

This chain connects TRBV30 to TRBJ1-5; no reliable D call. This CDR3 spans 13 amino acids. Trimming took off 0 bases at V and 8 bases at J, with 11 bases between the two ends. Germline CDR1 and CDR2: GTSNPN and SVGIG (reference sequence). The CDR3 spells CAWSVRGDEPQHF. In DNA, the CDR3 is TGTGCCTGGAGTGTACGCGGAGATGAGCCCCAGCATTTT.

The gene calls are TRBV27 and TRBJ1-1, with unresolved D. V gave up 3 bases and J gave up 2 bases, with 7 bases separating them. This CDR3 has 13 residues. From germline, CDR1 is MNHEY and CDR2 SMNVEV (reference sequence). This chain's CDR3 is CASSFAHNTEAFF. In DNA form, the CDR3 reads TGTGCCAGCAGTTTTGCACATAACACTGAAGCTTTCTTT.

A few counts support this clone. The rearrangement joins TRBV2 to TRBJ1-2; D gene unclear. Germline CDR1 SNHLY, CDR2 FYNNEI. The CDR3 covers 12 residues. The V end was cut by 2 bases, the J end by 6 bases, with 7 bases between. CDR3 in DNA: TGTGCCAGCAGTGAAAACAGACATGGCTACACCTTC. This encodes CASSENRHGYTF.